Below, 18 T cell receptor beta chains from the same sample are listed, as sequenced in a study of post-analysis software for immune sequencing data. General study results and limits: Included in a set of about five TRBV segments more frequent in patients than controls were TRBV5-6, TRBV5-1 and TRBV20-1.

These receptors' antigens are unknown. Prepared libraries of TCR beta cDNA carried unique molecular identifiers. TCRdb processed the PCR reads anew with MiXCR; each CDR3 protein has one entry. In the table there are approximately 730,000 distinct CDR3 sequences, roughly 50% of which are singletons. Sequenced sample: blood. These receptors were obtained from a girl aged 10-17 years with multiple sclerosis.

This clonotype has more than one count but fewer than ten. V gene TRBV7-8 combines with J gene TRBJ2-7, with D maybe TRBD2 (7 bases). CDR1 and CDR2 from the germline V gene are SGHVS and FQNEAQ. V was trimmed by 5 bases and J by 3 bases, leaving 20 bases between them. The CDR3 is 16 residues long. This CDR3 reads CASSPGRLGGDYEQYF. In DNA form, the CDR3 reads TGTGCCAGCAGCCCAGGGAGACTAGGGGGGGACTACGAGCAGTACTTC.

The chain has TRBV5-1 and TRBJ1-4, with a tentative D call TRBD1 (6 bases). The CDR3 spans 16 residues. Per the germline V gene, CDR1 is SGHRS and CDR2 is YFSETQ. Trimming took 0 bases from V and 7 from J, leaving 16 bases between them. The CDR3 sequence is CASSLDIAGAGEKLFF. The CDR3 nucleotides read TGCGCCAGCAGCTTGGATATCGCGGGGGCCGGTGAAAAACTGTTTTTT.

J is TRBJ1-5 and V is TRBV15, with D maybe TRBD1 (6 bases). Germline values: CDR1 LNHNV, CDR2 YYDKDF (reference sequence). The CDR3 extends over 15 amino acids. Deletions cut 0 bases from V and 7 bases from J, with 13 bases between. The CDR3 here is CATSRDGKRGQPQHF. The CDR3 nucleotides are TGTGCCACCAGCAGAGATGGTAAGAGGGGGCAGCCCCAGCATTTT.

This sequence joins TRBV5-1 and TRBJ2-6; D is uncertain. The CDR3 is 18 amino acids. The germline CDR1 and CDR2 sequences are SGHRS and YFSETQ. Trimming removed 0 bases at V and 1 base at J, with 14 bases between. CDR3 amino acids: CASSLGYTLGSGANVLTF. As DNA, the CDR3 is TGCGCCAGCAGCTTGGGGTATACCCTAGGATCTGGGGCCAACGTCCTGACTTTC.

This chain's CDR3 is CASSVAPVGGGYNYNEQFF. In DNA form, the CDR3 reads TGTGCCAGCAGCGTAGCGCCGGTGGGGGGAGGTTACAATTACAATGAGCAGTTCTTC. This chain uses TRBV9 with TRBJ2-1; TRBD2 is a possible D gene (6 bases). This CDR3 spans 19 amino acids. Germline assignment: CDR1 SGDLS and CDR2 YYNGEE. The V gene lost 0 bases and the J gene lost 4 bases, with 23 bases spanning the gap.

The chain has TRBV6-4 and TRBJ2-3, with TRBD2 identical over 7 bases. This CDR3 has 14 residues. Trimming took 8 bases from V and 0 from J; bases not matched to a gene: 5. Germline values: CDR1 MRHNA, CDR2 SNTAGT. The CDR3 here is CASGQGGSTDTQYF. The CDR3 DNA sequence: TGTGCCAGCGGTCAGGGAGGGAGCACAGATACGCAGTATTTT.

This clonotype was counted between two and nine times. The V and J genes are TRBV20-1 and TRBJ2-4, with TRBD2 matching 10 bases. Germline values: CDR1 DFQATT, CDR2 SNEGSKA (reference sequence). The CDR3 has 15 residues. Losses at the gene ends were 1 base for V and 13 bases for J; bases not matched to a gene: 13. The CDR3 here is CSARGAAGGSEEQYF. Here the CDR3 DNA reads TGCAGTGCTAGAGGAGCAGCGGGAGGGTCGGAAGAGCAGTACTTC.

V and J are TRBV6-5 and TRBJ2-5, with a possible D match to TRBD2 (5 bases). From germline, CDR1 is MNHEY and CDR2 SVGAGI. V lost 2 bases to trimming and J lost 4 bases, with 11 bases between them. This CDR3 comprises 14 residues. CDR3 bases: TGTGCCAGCAGTTACGGTAGCGTGGGAGAGACCCAGTACTTC. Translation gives CASSYGSVGETQYF.

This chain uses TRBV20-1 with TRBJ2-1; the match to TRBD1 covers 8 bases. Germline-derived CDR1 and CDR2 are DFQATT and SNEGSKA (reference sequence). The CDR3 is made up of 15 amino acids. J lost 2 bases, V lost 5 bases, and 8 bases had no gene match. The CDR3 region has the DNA TGCAGTGCTGCTGGACAGGGCGGGGCCTACAATGAGCAGTTCTTC. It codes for CSAAGQGGAYNEQFF.

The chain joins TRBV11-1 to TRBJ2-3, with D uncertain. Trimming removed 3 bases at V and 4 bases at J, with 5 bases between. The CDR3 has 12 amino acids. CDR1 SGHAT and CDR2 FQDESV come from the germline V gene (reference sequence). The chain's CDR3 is CASSFWADTQYF. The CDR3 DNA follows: TGTGCCAGCAGCTTCTGGGCAGATACGCAGTATTTT.

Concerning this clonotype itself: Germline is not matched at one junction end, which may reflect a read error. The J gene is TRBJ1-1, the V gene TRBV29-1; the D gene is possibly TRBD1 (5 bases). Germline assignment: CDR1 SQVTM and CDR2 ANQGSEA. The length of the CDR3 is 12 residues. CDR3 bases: TGCAGCGTTCAAGACCGGGGGAGTGAAGCTTTCTTT. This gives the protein CSVQDRGSEAFF. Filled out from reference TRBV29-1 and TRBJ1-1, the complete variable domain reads SAVISQKPSRDICQRGTSLTIQCQVDSQVTMMFWYRQQPGQSLTLIATANQGSEATYESGFVIDKFPISRPNLTFSTLTVSNMSPEDSSIYLCSVQDRGSEAFFGQGTRLTVV.

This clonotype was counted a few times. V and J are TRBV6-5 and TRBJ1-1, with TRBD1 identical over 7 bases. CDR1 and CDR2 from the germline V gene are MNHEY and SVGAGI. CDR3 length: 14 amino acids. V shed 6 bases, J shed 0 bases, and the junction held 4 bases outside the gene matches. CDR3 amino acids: CASRYQGVNTEAFF. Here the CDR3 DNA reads TGTGCCAGCAGGTACCAGGGGGTGAACACTGAAGCTTTCTTT.

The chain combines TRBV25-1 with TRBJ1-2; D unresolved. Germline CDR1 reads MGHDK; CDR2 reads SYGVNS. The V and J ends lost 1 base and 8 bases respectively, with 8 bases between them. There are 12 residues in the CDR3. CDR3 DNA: TGTGCCAGCAGTGAATTCCCGGGAGGCTACACCTTC. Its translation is CASSEFPGGYTF.

In DNA, the CDR3 is TGTGCCATCGGCCGGGGACAGGAGCTACCGGGGGAGCAGTACTTC. It translates to CAIGRGQELPGEQYF. V is TRBV10-3 and J is TRBJ2-7; 8 bases match TRBD1. The CDR3 runs 15 residues. The germline CDR1 and CDR2 sequences are ENHRY and SYGVKD. V gave up 8 bases and J gave up 7 bases; unmatched junction bases: 16.

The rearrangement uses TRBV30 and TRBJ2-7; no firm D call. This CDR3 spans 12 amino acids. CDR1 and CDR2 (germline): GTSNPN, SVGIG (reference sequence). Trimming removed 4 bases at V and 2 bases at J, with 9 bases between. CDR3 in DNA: TGTGCCTGGATGAGGCGAGCCTACGAGCAGTACTTC. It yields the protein CAWMRRAYEQYF.

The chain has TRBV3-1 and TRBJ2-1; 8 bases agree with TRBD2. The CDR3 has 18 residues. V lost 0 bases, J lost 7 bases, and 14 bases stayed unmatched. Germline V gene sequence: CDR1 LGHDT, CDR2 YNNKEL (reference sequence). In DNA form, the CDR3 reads TGTGCCAGCAGCCAAGATCCTCCGGTGGCGGGGGGTTTTAATGAGCAGTTCTTC. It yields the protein CASSQDPPVAGGFNEQFF.

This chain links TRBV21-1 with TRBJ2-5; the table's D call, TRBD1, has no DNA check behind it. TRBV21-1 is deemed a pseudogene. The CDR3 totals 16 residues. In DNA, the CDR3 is TGTGCCAGCAGCAAAGGTGGGGGGGGCAAGCAAGAGACCCAGTACTTC. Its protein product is CASSKGGGGKQETQYF.

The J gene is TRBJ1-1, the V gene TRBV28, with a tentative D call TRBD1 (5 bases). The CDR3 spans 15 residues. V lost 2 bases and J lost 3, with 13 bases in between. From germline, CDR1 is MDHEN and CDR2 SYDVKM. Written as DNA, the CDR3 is TGTGCCAGCAGTTTACCCCAGGGCTCCCACACTGAAGCTTTCTTT. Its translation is CASSLPQGSHTEAFF.